This T cell receptor beta chain was retrieved from a study of T cell responses to AZD1222 COVID-19 vaccine (TCRdb year 2021). At the level of the whole study: TCR sequencing was performed for 230 to 250 trial participants, of whom around 200 were given two doses of AZD1222 and some 26 were given two doses of MenACWY control vaccine. Enrollment into the trials was organized by age into subgroups of 18-55, 56-69 and 70-plus years, and those subgroups contained about 160, 30 and 59 TCR-sequenced participants, respectively.

The CDR3 regions of human TCRbeta chains were analyzed by immunosequencing. For the original study's pipeline: Repertoire TCRs were checked for matches against a reference library of SARS-CoV-2-specific TCRs that had been generated using the MIRA antigen-specificity platform. Breadth was defined as the fraction of unique TCRs that were SARS-CoV-2-associated. Depth was defined as the fraction of total T cells that were SARS-CoV-2-associated. Using the MIRA data, each spike-specific TCR was assigned both to the spike region to which the TCR was reactive and to a CD4 or CD8 class. Log10-transformed breadth and depth values were compared by one-way ANOVA with Sidak's multiple comparisons tests. TCRdb retrieved this table from immuneACCESS and kept in-frame rearrangements only. Not all clones are present; in checked studies, unresolved V genes account for under half, and no reason is known for the remainder. V and J calls and clone size follow that table, whereas D and trimming were derived from the DNA. This sample comprises about 120,000 clones, 75% to 90% of them detected only once. Together, the top ten hold 2.5% to 3% of the sample.

Concerning this clone itself: Its antigen is currently not known. Base qualities are missing; no much larger clone stands one base away.

Study-wide findings and limitations: In the small 56-69-year group, the increase in depth fell short of significance, most likely because of low power. Reportedly, almost half of the unique spike-specific TCRs recognized epitopes lying outside the regions that are mutated in the B.1.351 and B.1.1.7 variants. Because no day 14 peak-response samples were available, repertoires were characterized only after the peak T cell response. Conclusions about previously exposed vaccinees are limited, since just six AZD1222 recipients were seropositive for SARS-CoV-2 at baseline. After two AZD1222 doses, spike-specific TCR breadth and depth were significantly higher than at day 0 and than in MenACWY recipients. Most participants were white British and females outnumbered males, and the authors suggested that clonal diversity may have been underestimated. The vaccine-associated CD4 TCRs covered the entire spike protein, and the dominant responses fell in regions 160-218 and 743-854.

The time point label of this sample denotes: about 28 days (+/-7) after the second vaccine dose. AZD1222 recipients whose second dose came at about 4 weeks and those whose second dose came at about 12 weeks were combined into one group, since spike-specific TCR depth and breadth did not differ between the two schedules. The vaccinee samples were drawn from two UK trials, COV001 and COV002, one of which was a single-blind randomized controlled phase 2/3 trial testing AZD1222 (ChAdOx1 nCoV-19) in healthy adults. Trial participant PBMC samples were collected at day 0 and day 28 after the second dose for TCRbeta chain sequencing. This TCR derives from an adult who received the AZD1222 COVID-19 vaccine. The sequences come from peripheral blood, collected 28 days after the second AZD1222 dose.

The nucleotide sequence reads as follows: TGTGCCAGCAGAGACAGGGGGTCTGGAAACACCATATATTTT. It codes for CASRDRGSGNTIYF. The rearranged chain carries TRBV3-1 (or the pseudogene TRBV3-2) and TRBJ1-3, and 9 bases in between align with TRBD1. The CDR3 holds 14 amino acids from the cysteine to the phenylalanine. The CDR3 DNA has 42 bases and is translated from base 1. According to the germline V gene (reference sequence), CDR1 reads LGHDT and CDR2 reads YNNKEL. For this chain, trimming is 6 bases at the V end and 1 base at the J end, and the number of junction bases without a gene match is 1.